This TCR beta chain was captured in a study of blood T cell repertoires in COVID-19. Living in 24 US areas, the participants were between about 18 and 100 years of age. Produced via immunoSEQ multiplex PCR; TCRdb's table is partial and in-frame only. Of some 170,000 clones in the sample, approximately 82% were seen once. Germline V CDR1 and CDR2: MDHEN, SYDVKM. Trimming removed 6 bases from V and 0 bases from J, with 11 bases in between. CDR3 length: 14 residues. A remark on this clone: This specimen includes other DNA sequences encoding the same CDR3.

Sequenced input: PBMCs or T cells enriched from blood (not recorded which). The clonotype comes from a woman in her fifties or sixties who had recovered from COVID-19. V is TRBV28 and J is TRBJ1-1, with D possibly TRBD1 on 5 matching bases. CDR3 amino acids: CASSPGGLNTEAFF. The CDR3 bases are TGTGCCAGCAGCCCCGGGGGACTGAACACTGAAGCTTTCTTT.